Listed below are T cell receptor beta chains from one sample, sequenced in a study of CD8 T cells in Susac syndrome. TCRdb analysed the immunoSEQ multiplex PCR reads with MiXCR anew, one entry per CDR3 protein. Here the sample spans more than 200,000 distinct CDR3 sequences, 93% being singletons. Sequencing was carried out using CD4+ T cells from PBMCs. The receptor source for this set is a human donor with multiple sclerosis. The CDR3 runs from the conserved cysteine through the conserved F or W. The order of the fields is clone size, J gene, D gene, V gene, CDR3 DNA, CDR3 protein. D genes are given only for firm matches. Clone size, where shown, is once, few, many, or a class for clones that have expanded.

clone size: NA; J gene: TRBJ2-3; D gene: NA; V gene: TRBV19; CDR3 DNA: TGTGCCAGTAGTACAGCGACGGGAAGCACCACAGATACGCAGTATTTT; CDR3 protein: CASSTATGSTTDTQYF
clone size: NA; J gene: TRBJ1-1; D gene: NA; V gene: TRBV20-1; CDR3 DNA: TGCAGTGCTAGAAGTGCCAGGGCGAACACTGAAGCTTTCTTT; CDR3 protein: CSARSARANTEAFF
clone size: NA; J gene: TRBJ2-2; D gene: TRBD1; V gene: TRBV7-8; CDR3 DNA: TGTGCCAGCAGCTCCACGGGACAGGGGATATCCGGGGAGCTGTTTTTT; CDR3 protein: CASSSTGQGISGELFF
clone size: NA; J gene: TRBJ2-4; D gene: TRBD1; V gene: TRBV5-1; CDR3 DNA: TGCGCCAGCAGCTCCAGGGGGCTCGAAAACATTCAGTACTTC; CDR3 protein: CASSSRGLENIQYF
clone size: NA; J gene: TRBJ1-2; D gene: TRBD1; V gene: TRBV3-1; CDR3 DNA: TGTGCCAGCAGCCGATATCCGGGACAGTCAGGCTACACCTTC; CDR3 protein: CASSRYPGQSGYTF
clone size: NA; J gene: TRBJ2-3; D gene: NA; V gene: TRBV11-2; CDR3 DNA: TGTGCCAGCAGCTTTACTGGGGGGGGCGAGGATACGCAGTATTTT; CDR3 protein: CASSFTGGGEDTQYF
clone size: NA; J gene: TRBJ1-1; D gene: NA; V gene: TRBV3-1; CDR3 DNA: TGTGCCAGCAGCCAAGATGATCTCGGGATCAACACTGAAGCTTTCTTT; CDR3 protein: CASSQDDLGINTEAFF
clone size: once; J gene: TRBJ2-5; D gene: NA; V gene: TRBV20-1; CDR3 DNA: TGCAGTGCTAAGAGGCCTGGTTCGGAGACCCAGTACTTC; CDR3 protein: CSAKRPGSETQYF
clone size: NA; J gene: TRBJ1-6; D gene: NA; V gene: TRBV30; CDR3 DNA: TGTGCCTGGAGCCTAGAGGAAGGTTCACCCCTCCACTTT; CDR3 protein: CAWSLEEGSPLHF
clone size: NA; J gene: TRBJ1-5; D gene: NA; V gene: TRBV19; CDR3 DNA: TGTGCCAGTAGTATACCGGGTCTTAAGCCCCAGCATTTT; CDR3 protein: CASSIPGLKPQHF
clone size: NA; J gene: TRBJ1-3; D gene: NA; V gene: TRBV18; CDR3 DNA: TGTGCCAGCTCACCAGTCGCAGGGGCCGAAAACACCATATATTTT; CDR3 protein: CASSPVAGAENTIYF
clone size: NA; J gene: TRBJ1-1; D gene: TRBD1; V gene: TRBV12-3/TRBV12-4; CDR3 DNA: TGTGCCAGCAGCCAGACAGGGGGCACTGAAGCTTTCTTT; CDR3 protein: CASSQTGGTEAFF
clone size: NA; J gene: TRBJ1-1; D gene: TRBD1; V gene: TRBV12-5; CDR3 DNA: TGTGCTAGTGGGGGCCGGGACAGAGGTCTAGCTTTCTTT; CDR3 protein: CASGGRDRGLAFF